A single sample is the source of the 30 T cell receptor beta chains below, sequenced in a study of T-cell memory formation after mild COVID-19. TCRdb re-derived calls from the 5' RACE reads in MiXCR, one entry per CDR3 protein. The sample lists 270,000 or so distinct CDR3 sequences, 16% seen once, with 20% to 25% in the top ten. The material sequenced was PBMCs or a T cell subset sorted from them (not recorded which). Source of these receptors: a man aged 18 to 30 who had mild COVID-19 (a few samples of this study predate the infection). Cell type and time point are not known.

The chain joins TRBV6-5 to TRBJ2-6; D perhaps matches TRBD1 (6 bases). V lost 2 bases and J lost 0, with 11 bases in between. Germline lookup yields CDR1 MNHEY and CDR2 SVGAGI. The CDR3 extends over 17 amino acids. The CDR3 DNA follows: TGTGCCAGCAGTTACCGGGACACCCGCTCTGGGGCCAACGTCCTGACTTTC. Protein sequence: CASSYRDTRSGANVLTF.

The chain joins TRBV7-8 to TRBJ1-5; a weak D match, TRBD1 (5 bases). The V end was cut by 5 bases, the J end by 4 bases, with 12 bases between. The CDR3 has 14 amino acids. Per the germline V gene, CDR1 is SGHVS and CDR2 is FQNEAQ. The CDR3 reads CASSRGGVNQPQHF. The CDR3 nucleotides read TGTGCCAGCAGCCGTGGGGGGGTTAATCAGCCCCAGCATTTT.

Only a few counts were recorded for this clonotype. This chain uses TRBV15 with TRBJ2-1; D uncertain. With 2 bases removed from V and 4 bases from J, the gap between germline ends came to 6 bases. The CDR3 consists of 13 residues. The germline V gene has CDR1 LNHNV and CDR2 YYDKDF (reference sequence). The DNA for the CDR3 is TGTGCCACCAGCAGACAGGTATACAATGAGCAGTTCTTC. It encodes CATSRQVYNEQFF.

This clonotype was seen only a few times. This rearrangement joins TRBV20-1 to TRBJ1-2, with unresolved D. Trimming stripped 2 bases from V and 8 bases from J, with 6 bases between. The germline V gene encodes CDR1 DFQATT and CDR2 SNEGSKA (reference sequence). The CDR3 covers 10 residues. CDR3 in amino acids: CSARFTGYTF. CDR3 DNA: TGCAGTGCTAGATTCACAGGCTACACCTTC.

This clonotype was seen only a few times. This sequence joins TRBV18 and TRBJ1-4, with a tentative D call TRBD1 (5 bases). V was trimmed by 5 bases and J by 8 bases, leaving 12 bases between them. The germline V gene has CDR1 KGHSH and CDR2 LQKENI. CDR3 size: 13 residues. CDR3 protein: CASSARDGEKLFF. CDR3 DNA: TGTGCCAGCTCAGCCAGGGACGGCGAAAAACTGTTTTTT.

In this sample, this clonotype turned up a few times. The DNA for the CDR3 is TGTGCCAGCAGCTCCCAGCGGGGGGCCTCGTTCAATACGCAGTATTTT. Residues: CASSSQRGASFNTQYF. The chain couples TRBV7-9 to TRBJ2-3; 9 positions match TRBD2. The V gene's germline CDR1 is SEHNR and CDR2 FQNEAQ (reference sequence). The CDR3 consists of 16 residues. The V segment lost 4 bases and the J segment 7 bases; nucleotides outside the gene matches: 12.

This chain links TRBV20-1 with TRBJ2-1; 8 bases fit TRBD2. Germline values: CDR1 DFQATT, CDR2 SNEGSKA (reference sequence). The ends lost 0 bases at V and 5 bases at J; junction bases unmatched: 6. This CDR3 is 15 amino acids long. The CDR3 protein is CSAREPGTRNNEQFF. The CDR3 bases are TGCAGTGCTAGAGAACCTGGGACTAGAAACAATGAGCAGTTCTTC.

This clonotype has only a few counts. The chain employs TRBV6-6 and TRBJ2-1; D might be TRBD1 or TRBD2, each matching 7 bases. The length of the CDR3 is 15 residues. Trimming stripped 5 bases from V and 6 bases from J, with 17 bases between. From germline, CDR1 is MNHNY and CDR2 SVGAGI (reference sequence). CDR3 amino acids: CASSDRQGGLNEQFF. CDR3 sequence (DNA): TGTGCCAGCAGTGACCGACAGGGAGGGCTCAATGAGCAGTTCTTC.

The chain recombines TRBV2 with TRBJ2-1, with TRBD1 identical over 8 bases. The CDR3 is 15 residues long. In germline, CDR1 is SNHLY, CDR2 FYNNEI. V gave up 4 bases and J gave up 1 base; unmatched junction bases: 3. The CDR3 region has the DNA TGTGCCAGCAGTGCGCAGGGGGCTTCCTACAATGAGCAGTTCTTC. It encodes CASSAQGASYNEQFF.

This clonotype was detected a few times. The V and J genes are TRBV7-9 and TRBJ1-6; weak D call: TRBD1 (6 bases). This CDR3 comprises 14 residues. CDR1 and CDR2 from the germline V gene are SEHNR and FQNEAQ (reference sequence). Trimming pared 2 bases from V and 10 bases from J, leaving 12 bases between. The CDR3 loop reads CASSLSQGQSPLHF. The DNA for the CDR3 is TGTGCCAGCAGCTTAAGTCAGGGGCAATCACCCCTCCACTTT.

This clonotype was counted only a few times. CDR3 in DNA: TGCGCCAGCAGCTTAGGGCCCCGGACATACGAGCAGTACTTC. This translates into CASSLGPRTYEQYF. The chain couples TRBV5-1 to TRBJ2-7, with D maybe TRBD1 (5 bases). V lost 2 bases, J lost 4 bases, and 13 bases lay in between. The CDR3 runs 14 residues. Germline V gene data show CDR1 as SGHRS and CDR2 as YFSETQ.

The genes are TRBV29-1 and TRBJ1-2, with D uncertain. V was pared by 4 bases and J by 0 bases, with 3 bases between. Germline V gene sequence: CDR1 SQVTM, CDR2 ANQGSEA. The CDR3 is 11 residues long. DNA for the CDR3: TGCAGCGTTGCAGCTAACTATGGCTACACCTTC. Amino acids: CSVAANYGYTF.

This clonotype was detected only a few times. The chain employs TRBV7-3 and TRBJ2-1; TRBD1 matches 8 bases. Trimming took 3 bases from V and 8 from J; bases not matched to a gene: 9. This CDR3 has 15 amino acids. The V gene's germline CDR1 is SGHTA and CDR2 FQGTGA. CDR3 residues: CASSFLGQGGDEQFF. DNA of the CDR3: TGTGCCAGCAGCTTTCTCGGACAGGGAGGCGATGAGCAGTTCTTC.

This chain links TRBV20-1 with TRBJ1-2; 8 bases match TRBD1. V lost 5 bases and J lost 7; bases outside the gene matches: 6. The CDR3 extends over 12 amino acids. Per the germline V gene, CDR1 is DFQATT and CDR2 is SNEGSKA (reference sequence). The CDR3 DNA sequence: TGCAGTGCTGGGGACAGGTTGAGTGGCTACACCTTC. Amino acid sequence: CSAGDRLSGYTF.

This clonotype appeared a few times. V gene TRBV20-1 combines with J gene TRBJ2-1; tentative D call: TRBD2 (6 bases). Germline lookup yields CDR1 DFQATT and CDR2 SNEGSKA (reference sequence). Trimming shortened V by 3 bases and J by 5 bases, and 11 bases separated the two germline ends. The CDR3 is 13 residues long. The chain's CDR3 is CSASGGADNEQFF. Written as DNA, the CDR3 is TGCAGTGCTAGTGGCGGGGCTGACAATGAGCAGTTCTTC.

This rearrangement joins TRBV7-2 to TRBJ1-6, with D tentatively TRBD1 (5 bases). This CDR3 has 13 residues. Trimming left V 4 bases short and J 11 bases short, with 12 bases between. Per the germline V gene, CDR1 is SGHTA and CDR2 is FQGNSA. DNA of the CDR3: TGTGCCAGCAGCTCCCTGAGGGGTCCACCCCTCCACTTT. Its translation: CASSSLRGPPLHF.

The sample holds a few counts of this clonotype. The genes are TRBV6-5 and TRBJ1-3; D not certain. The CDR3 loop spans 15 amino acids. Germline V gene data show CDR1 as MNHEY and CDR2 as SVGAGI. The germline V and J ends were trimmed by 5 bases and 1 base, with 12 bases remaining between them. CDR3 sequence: CASSADSNSGNTIYF. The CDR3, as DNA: TGTGCCAGCAGTGCAGATTCGAATTCTGGAAACACCATATATTTT.

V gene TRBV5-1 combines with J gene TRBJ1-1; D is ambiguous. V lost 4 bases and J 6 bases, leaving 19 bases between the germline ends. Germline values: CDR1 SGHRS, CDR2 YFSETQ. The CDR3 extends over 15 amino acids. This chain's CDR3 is CASSIGPAGTSEAFF. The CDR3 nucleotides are TGCGCCAGCAGCATAGGGCCGGCAGGAACCTCTGAAGCTTTCTTT.

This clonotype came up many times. The CDR3 is CASSLVGGTALGYTF. CDR3 bases: TGTGCCAGCAGCTTAGTGGGTGGGACGGCCCTGGGCTACACCTTC. The chain employs TRBV7-2 and TRBJ1-2, with D perhaps TRBD1 (5 bases). V dropped 1 base and J dropped 8 bases, with 17 bases sitting between them. There are 15 residues in the CDR3. CDR1 SGHTA and CDR2 FQGNSA come from the germline V gene.

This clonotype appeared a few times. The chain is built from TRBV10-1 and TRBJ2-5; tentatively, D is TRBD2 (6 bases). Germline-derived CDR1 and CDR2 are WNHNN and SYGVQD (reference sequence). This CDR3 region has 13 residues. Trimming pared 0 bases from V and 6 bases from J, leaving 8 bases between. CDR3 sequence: CASSESGRKTQYF. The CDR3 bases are TGCGCCAGCAGTGAGTCCGGGAGAAAGACCCAGTACTTC.

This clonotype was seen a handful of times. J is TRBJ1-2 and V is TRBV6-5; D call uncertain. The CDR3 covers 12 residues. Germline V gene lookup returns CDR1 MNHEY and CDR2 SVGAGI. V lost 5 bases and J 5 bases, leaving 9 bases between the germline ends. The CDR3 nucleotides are TGTGCCAGCAGTACCATGCGGTATGGCTACACCTTC. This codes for CASSTMRYGYTF.

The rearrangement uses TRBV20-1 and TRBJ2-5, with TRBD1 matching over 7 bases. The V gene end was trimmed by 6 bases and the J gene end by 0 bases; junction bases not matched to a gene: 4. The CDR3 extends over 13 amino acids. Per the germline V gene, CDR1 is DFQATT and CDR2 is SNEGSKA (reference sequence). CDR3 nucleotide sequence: TGCAGTGCGAGGACAGGCTACCAAGAGACCCAGTACTTC. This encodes CSARTGYQETQYF.

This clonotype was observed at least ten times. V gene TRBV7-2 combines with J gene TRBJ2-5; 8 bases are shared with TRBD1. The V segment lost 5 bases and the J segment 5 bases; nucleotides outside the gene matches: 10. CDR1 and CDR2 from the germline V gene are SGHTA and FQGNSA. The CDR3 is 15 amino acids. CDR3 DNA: TGTGCCAGCAGCGCCCCGGACAGGGCGGGGGAGACCCAGTACTTC. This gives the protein CASSAPDRAGETQYF.

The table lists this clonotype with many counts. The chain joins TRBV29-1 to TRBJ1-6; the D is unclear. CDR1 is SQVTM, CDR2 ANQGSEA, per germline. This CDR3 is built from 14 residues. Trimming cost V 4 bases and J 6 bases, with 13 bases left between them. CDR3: CSVGEGRGNSPLHF. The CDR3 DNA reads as TGCAGCGTTGGAGAAGGTCGGGGTAATTCACCCCTCCACTTT.

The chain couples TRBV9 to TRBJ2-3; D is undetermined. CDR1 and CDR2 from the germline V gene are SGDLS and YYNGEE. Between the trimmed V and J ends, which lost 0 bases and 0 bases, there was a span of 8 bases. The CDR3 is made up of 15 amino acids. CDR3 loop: CASSVGPSSTDTQYF. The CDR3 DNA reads TGTGCCAGCAGCGTAGGTCCCTCTAGCACAGATACGCAGTATTTT.

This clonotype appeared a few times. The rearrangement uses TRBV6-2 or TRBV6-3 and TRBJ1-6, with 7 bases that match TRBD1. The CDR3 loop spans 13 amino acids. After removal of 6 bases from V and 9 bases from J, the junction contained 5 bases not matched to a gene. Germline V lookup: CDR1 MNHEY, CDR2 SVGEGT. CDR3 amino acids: CASRGQSTSPLHF. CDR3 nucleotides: TGTGCCAGCAGGGGACAGTCTACTTCACCCCTCCACTTT.

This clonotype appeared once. The chain's CDR3 is CASSSRGRDEQFF. DNA of the CDR3: TGTGCCAGCAGTTCTCGGGGTCGGGATGAGCAGTTCTTC. The chain uses TRBV12-3 or TRBV12-4 and TRBJ2-1, with TRBD2 as a possible D gene (5 bases). V was pared by 4 bases and J by 8 bases, with 12 bases between. This CDR3 has 13 amino acids.

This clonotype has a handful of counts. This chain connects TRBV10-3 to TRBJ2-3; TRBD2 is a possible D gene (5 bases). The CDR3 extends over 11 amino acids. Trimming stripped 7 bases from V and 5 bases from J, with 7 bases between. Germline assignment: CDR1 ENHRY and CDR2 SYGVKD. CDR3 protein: CAINEGDTQYF. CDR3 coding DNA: TGTGCCATCAACGAGGGAGATACGCAGTATTTT.

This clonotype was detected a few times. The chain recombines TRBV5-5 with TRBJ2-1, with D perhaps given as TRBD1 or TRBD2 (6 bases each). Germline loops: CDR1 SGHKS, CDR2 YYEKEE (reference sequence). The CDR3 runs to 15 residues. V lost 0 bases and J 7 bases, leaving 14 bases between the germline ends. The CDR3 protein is CASSLGDTSYNEQFF. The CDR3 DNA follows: TGTGCCAGCAGCTTGGGGGACACTAGCTATAATGAGCAGTTCTTC.

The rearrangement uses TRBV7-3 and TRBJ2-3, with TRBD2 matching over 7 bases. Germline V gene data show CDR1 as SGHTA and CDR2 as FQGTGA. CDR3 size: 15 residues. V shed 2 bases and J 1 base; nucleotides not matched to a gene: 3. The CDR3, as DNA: TGTGCCAGCAGCTTATACGCGGGGGGCACAGATACGCAGTATTTT. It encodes CASSLYAGGTDTQYF.